These T cell receptor beta chains were read from a single sample in a study of technical replicates of blood from a handful of donors. Clones were read by immunoSEQ multiplex PCR, and TCRdb kept only the in-frame ones, dropping some. This repertoire shows roughly 64,000 clones, 86% found once; its top ten account for about 5%. Sequences were obtained from PBMCs. Receptors were obtained from a human donor in good health. Some clones in this sample may be carry-over from other donors' samples. The CDR3 runs from the conserved cysteine through the conserved F or W. D genes are given only for firm matches. Some rows mark clone size as missing; the rest say once, few, many or name a class of expanded clone.

d_call j_call v_call clone_size cdr3_aa cdr3_nt
TRBD2 TRBJ2-6 TRBV7-8 . CASSLLNSGRSSGANVLTF TGTGCCAGCAGCCTACTCAATAGCGGGAGAAGCTCTGGGGCCAACGTCCTGACTTTC
. TRBJ1-3 TRBV4-2 once CASSQEFDTGTPGGNTIYF TGTGCCAGCAGCCAAGAATTCGATACCGGTACTCCAGGTGGAAACACCATATATTTT
. TRBJ1-4 TRBV7-2 . CASSLVGRVAEKLFF TGTGCCAGCAGTCTAGTGGGCAGGGTCGCGGAAAAACTGTTTTTT
. TRBJ1-3 TRBV6-1 . CASRGGASGNTIYF TGTGCCAGCAGAGGAGGGGCCTCTGGAAACACCATATATTTT
TRBD2 TRBJ2-3 TRBV11-1 . CASSPRTSGGADTQYF TGTGCCAGCAGCCCCCGGACTAGCGGGGGGGCAGATACGCAGTATTTT
. TRBJ2-7 TRBV4-1 once CASSGRSLWGYDEQYF TGCGCCAGCAGCGGACGGAGCCTCTGGGGCTACGACGAGCAGTACTTC
TRBD2 TRBJ2-4 TRBV6-6 . CASSPGGRTKNIQYF TGTGCCAGCAGCCCCGGGGGGAGGACCAAAAACATTCAGTACTTC
. TRBJ1-2 TRBV29-1 . CSVVPLGQEGRGYTF TGCAGCGTTGTACCCCTGGGGCAGGAGGGTCGGGGCTACACCTTC
TRBD2 TRBJ2-7 TRBV19 once CASSILLPGLAGVGYEQYF TGTGCCAGTAGTATCCTTCTACCGGGACTAGCGGGAGTGGGCTACGAGCAGTACTTC
TRBD1 TRBJ2-7 TRBV5-6 . CASSSDRDEQYF TGTGCCAGCAGCTCCGACAGGGACGAGCAGTACTTC
TRBD2 TRBJ2-1 TRBV5-4 . CASSLKSGGRGDNEQFF TGTGCCAGCAGCTTGAAGTCGGGGGGGCGAGGAGACAATGAGCAGTTCTTC
TRBD1 TRBJ2-2 TRBV7-6 . CASSWDRNTGELFF TGTGCCAGCAGCTGGGACAGGAACACCGGGGAGCTGTTTTTT
TRBD2 TRBJ2-1 TRBV4-2 . CASSQTTGSGGYYNEQFF TGTGCCAGCAGCCAGACAACCGGGAGCGGGGGATACTACAATGAGCAGTTCTTC
. TRBJ1-2 TRBV5-1 once CASSPGTSNYGYTF TGCGCCAGTTCCCCGGGGACAAGTAACTATGGCTACACCTTC
. TRBJ1-3 TRBV2 . CAIGGPGSNTIYF TGTGCCATAGGCGGGCCGGGGAGTAACACCATATATTTT
TRBD1 TRBJ1-1 TRBV5-1 . CASSSTGEPNTEAFF TGCGCCAGCAGCTCTACAGGGGAACCGAACACTGAAGCTTTCTTT
TRBD2 TRBJ2-1 TRBV5-1 . CASSLAGGGNEQFF TGCGCCAGCAGCTTGGCCGGCGGGGGGAATGAGCAGTTCTTC
. TRBJ2-4 TRBV7-9 . CASSLWEPLAKNIQYF TGTGCCAGCAGCTTGTGGGAGCCTCTAGCCAAAAACATTCAGTACTTC
. TRBJ2-6 TRBV4-2 once CASSQAEGGTGANVLTF TGTGCCAGCAGCCAAGCAGAGGGCGGGACCGGGGCCAACGTCCTGACTTTC
. TRBJ2-3 TRBV9 . CASSRGDTQYF TGTGCCAGCAGCCGGGGGGATACGCAGTATTTT
TRBD2 TRBJ2-1 TRBV6-4 . CASSSGTSGSTGQFF TGTGCCAGCAGTTCAGGGACTAGCGGGTCGACGGGGCAGTTCTTC
TRBD1 TRBJ2-1 TRBV7-3 . CASSNIQGKQFF TGTGCCAGCAGCAACATACAGGGGAAGCAGTTCTTC
TRBD1 TRBJ1-1 TRBV7-3 . CASSSKQGLDGAFF TGTGCCAGCAGCTCAAAACAGGGGTTGGATGGAGCTTTCTTT
. TRBJ2-2 TRBV11-2 . CASAHFTGELFF TGTGCCAGCGCACATTTCACCGGGGAGCTGTTTTTT
TRBD1 TRBJ1-2 TRBV6-5 . CASSYRDRDYGYTF TGTGCCAGCAGTTACCGGGACAGGGACTATGGCTACACCTTC
. TRBJ1-4 TRBV4-3 . CASSQVGGGYHEKLFF TGCGCCAGCAGCCAAGTCGGCGGAGGGTATCATGAAAAACTGTTTTTT
TRBD2 TRBJ2-1 TRBV7-3 . CASSSGTSSSYNEQFF TGTGCCAGCAGCTCGGGGACTAGCAGTTCCTACAATGAGCAGTTCTTC
TRBD2 TRBJ2-5 TRBV5-1 . CASSFGLAQKETQYF TGCGCCAGCAGCTTCGGACTAGCGCAGAAAGAGACCCAGTACTTC
. TRBJ2-7 TRBV4-3 . CASSQDRGAIYYEQYF TGCGCCAGCAGCCAAGATCGGGGGGCGATCTACTACGAGCAGTACTTC
. TRBJ1-1 TRBV5-5 once CASSAGAQVTEAFF TGTGCCAGCAGCGCAGGGGCGCAAGTAACTGAAGCTTTCTTT
TRBD1 TRBJ1-2 TRBV7-9 once CASSFTGGVYGYTF TGTGCCAGCAGCTTCACAGGGGGCGTCTATGGCTACACCTTC
TRBD1 TRBJ1-1 TRBV6-1 . CASSEFPGQTAFF TGTGCCAGCAGTGAGTTTCCGGGACAGACAGCTTTCTTT
TRBD1 TRBJ1-5 TRBV15 . CATSSRQGRNQPQHF TGTGCCACCAGCAGCAGACAGGGCCGCAATCAGCCCCAGCATTTT
TRBD2 TRBJ2-7 TRBV7-2 . CASSFGTTTYEQYF TGTGCCAGCAGCTTCGGGACTACCACCTACGAGCAGTACTTC
. TRBJ1-2 TRBV5-6 . CASSTAWGVVKETF TGTGCCAGCAGCACCGCTTGGGGGGTGGTAAAGGAGACCTTC
. TRBJ2-1 TRBV9 . CASSVAAGRGNEQFF TGTGCCAGCAGCGTAGCGGCAGGGAGGGGGAATGAGCAGTTCTTC
TRBD2 TRBJ2-1 TRBV5-4 . CASSQGAGGLNEQFF TGTGCCAGCAGCCAGGGTGCGGGGGGGCTAAATGAGCAGTTCTTC
. TRBJ2-5 TRBV4-2 . CASSQDPGLAQETQYF TGTGCCAGCAGCCAGGACCCGGGACTCGCTCAAGAGACCCAGTACTTC
TRBD1 TRBJ1-5 TRBV6-6 . CASSTTGGGNQPQHF TGTGCCAGCAGTACCACAGGGGGCGGCAATCAGCCCCAGCATTTT
TRBD2 TRBJ2-2 TRBV5-6 . CASSLLTSGRAGGELFF TGTGCCAGCAGCTTGTTGACTAGCGGGAGGGCCGGCGGGGAGCTGTTTTTT
TRBD2 TRBJ2-3 TRBV5-4 . CASAAGTSSTDTQYF TGTGCCAGTGCTGCCGGGACTAGCAGCACAGATACGCAGTATTTT
. TRBJ2-1 TRBV7-2 . CASSFQGFNEQFF TGTGCCAGCAGCTTCCAGGGGTTCAATGAGCAGTTCTTC
TRBD2 TRBJ2-1 TRBV7-3 . CASSLTPSGGHSYNEQFF TGTGCCAGCAGCTTAACCCCCAGCGGGGGGCACTCCTACAATGAGCAGTTCTTC
TRBD2 TRBJ2-1 TRBV5-6 . CASSLGGSGSRLYNEQFF TGTGCCAGCAGCTTGGGGGGCAGCGGGAGCCGCCTTTACAATGAGCAGTTCTTC
. TRBJ2-1 TRBV7-2 . CASSRSRNEQFF TGTGCCAGCAGCCGATCTAGGAATGAGCAGTTCTTC
TRBD1 TRBJ1-6 TRBV6-5 few CASRPGQGVSPLHF TGTGCCAGCAGGCCGGGACAGGGGGTTTCACCCCTCCACTTT
. TRBJ2-3 TRBV7-9 . CASSPVGGMAQYF TGTGCCAGCAGCCCGGTCGGCGGGATGGCGCAGTATTTT
. TRBJ2-5 TRBV23-1 . CASSQPTVQETQYF TGCGCCAGCAGTCAACCGACAGTCCAAGAGACCCAGTACTTC
. TRBJ1-1 TRBV18 . CASSQNSGNTEAFF TGTGCCAGCTCACAGAACTCGGGGAACACTGAAGCTTTCTTT
. TRBJ1-2 TRBV5-5 . CASSPGFGNYGYTF TGTGCCAGCAGTCCCGGTTTCGGTAACTATGGCTACACCTTC
TRBD2 TRBJ2-3 TRBV7-2 . CASSLGQTSGGTGTQYF TGTGCCAGCAGCTTAGGACAGACTAGCGGGGGGACGGGTACGCAGTATTTT
TRBD2 TRBJ2-1 TRBV19 . CASSTGLAGVNEQFF TGTGCCAGTAGTACTGGACTAGCGGGAGTGAATGAGCAGTTCTTC
TRBD1 TRBJ1-1 TRBV5-6 . CASSFNRGLMNTEAFF TGTGCCAGCAGCTTTAACAGGGGACTCATGAACACTGAAGCTTTCTTT
. TRBJ2-1 TRBV2 . CASSEGSAYNEQFF TGTGCCAGCAGTGAAGGCAGCGCCTACAATGAGCAGTTCTTC
. TRBJ2-2 TRBV9 . CASSLGAGAAGELFF TGTGCCAGCAGCCTGGGGGCAGGAGCCGCCGGGGAGCTGTTTTTT
. TRBJ2-6 TRBV5-1 . CASSSPGTGANVLTF TGCGCCAGCAGCTCCCCAGGAACTGGGGCCAACGTCCTGACTTTC
. TRBJ1-2 TRBV27 . CASSLLSRDTSRYGYTF TGTGCCAGCAGTCTCCTTTCCCGGGACACCTCCCGCTATGGCTACACCTTC